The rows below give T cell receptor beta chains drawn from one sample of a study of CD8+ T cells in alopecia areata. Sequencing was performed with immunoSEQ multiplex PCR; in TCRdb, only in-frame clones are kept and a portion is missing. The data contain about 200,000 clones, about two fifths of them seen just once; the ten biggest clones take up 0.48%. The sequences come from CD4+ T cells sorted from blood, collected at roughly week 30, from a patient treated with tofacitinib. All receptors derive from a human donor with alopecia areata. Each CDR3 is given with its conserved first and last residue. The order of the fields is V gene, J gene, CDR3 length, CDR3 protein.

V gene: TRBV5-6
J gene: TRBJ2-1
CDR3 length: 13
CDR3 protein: CASSLDTYNEQFF

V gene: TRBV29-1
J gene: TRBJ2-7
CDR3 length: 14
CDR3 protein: CSVLPLAASYEQYF

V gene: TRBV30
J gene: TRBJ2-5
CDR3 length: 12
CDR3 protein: CAWRFGGETQYF

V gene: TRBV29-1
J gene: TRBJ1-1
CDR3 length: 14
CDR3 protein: CSVCPRQGDTEAFF

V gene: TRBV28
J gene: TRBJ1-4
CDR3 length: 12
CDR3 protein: CASSLGFRKLFF

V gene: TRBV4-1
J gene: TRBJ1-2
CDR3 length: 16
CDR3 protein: CASSQASVGGPYGYTF

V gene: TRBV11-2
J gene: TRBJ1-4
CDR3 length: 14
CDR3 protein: CASTASATNEKLFF

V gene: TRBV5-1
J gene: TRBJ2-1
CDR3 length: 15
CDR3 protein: CASSPGTSRGNEQFF

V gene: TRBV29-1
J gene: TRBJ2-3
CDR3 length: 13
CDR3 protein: CSVEIWFPDTQYF

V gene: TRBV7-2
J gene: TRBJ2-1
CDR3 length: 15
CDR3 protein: CASSDSGSSYNEQFF